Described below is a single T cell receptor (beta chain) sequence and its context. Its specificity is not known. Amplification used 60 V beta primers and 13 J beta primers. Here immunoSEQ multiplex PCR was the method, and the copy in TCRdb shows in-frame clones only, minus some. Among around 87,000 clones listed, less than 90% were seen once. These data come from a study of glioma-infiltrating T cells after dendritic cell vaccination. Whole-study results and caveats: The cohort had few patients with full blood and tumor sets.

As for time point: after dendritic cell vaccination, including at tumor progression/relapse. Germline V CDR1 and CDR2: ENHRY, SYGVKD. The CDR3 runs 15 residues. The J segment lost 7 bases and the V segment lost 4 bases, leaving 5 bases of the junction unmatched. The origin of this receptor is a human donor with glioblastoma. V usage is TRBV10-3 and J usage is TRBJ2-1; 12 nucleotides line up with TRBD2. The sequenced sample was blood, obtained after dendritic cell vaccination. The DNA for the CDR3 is TGTGCCATCAGTGGAGGTCTAGCGGGGGGGAATGAGCAGTTCTTC. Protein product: CAISGGLAGGNEQFF.